Below are 15 T cell receptor beta chains sequenced from a single sample in a study of Ad26.COV2.S vaccination and SARS-CoV-2 variants. Treatment defined: roughly 18 received Ad26.COV2.S at low or high dose, single or two shots; 5 received placebo; per-sample allocation not given. After the first vaccine or placebo injection, samples were drawn on day 63. Repertoires were generated with immunoSEQ multiplex PCR, while TCRdb's copy carries only in-frame clones and drops some. The sample records roughly 400,000 clones, roughly 88% being singletons. The material was peripheral blood, obtained in a trial of Ad26.COV2.S vaccine versus placebo. These receptors originate from a person between 18 and 65 years old who received the Ad26.COV2.S COVID-19 vaccine or a placebo.

The chain is built from TRBV28 and TRBJ1-4; TRBD1 matches 7 bases. V lost 3 bases and J lost 7; bases outside the gene matches: 8. Germline loops: CDR1 MDHEN, CDR2 SYDVKM. The CDR3 length is 15 residues. The CDR3 loop reads CASSLGRQGSEKLFF. In DNA form, the CDR3 reads TGTGCCAGCAGTTTGGGTCGACAGGGCTCTGAAAAACTGTTTTTT.

The rearrangement joins TRBV24-1 to TRBJ2-5; 9 nucleotides align to TRBD1. This CDR3 region has 16 residues. CDR1 and CDR2 (germline): KGHDR, SFDVKD. Germline trimming cut 2 bases from V and 4 bases from J; bases unmatched to any gene: 7. CDR3 coding DNA: TGTGCCACCAGTGATTCGAGGACAGGGGATAGAGAGACCCAGTACTTC. Its protein product is CATSDSRTGDRETQYF.

This clone was recorded once. V usage is TRBV27 and J usage is TRBJ2-5, with 10 nucleotides matching TRBD1. Germline-derived CDR1 and CDR2 are MNHEY and SMNVEV (reference sequence). CDR3 size: 14 residues. Trimming removed 2 bases from V and 3 bases from J; junction bases left unmatched: 0. This CDR3 reads CASSLGQGEETQYF. The CDR3 DNA reads TGTGCCAGCAGTTTAGGACAGGGGGAAGAGACCCAGTACTTC.

A few counts support this clone. This sequence joins TRBV9 and TRBJ2-7, with 12 bases fitting TRBD2. With 5 bases clipped from V and 3 bases from J, the junction kept 0 bases outside the gene matches. Germline CDR1 SGDLS, CDR2 YYNGEE. The CDR3 length is 13 residues. The CDR3 loop is CASRTSGSYEQYF. In nucleotides, the CDR3 is TGTGCCAGCAGGACTAGCGGGAGCTACGAGCAGTACTTC.

The chain combines TRBV6-1 with TRBJ1-5; D gene ambiguous. The CDR3 is 15 amino acids. Germline V gene sequence: CDR1 MNHNS, CDR2 SASEGT. V shed 2 bases and J shed 3 bases, with 11 bases lying between them. CDR3 protein: CASSELGQANQPQHF. The DNA for the CDR3 is TGTGCCAGCAGTGAACTAGGGCAGGCCAATCAGCCCCAGCATTTT.

The chain has TRBV5-5 and TRBJ2-7; perhaps TRBD1 as D (6 bases). CDR1 SGHKS and CDR2 YYEKEE come from the germline V gene (reference sequence). Trimming took 3 bases from V and 2 from J, leaving 12 bases between them. The CDR3 spans 14 residues. CDR3 bases: TGTGCCAGCAGCTACGAGACAGGTACCTACGAGCAGTACTTC. It encodes CASSYETGTYEQYF.

This sequence joins TRBV20-1 and TRBJ2-1; D possibly corresponds to TRBD2 (5 bases). V lost 4 bases to trimming and J lost 8 bases, with 6 bases between them. From germline, CDR1 is DFQATT and CDR2 SNEGSKA (reference sequence). This CDR3 is built from 10 residues. CDR3: CSAMRDEQFF. The CDR3 nucleotides are TGCAGTGCTATGAGGGATGAGCAGTTCTTC.

The gene calls are TRBV6-1 and TRBJ2-1; no firm D call. This CDR3 has 14 residues. The V gene lost 1 base and the J gene lost 0 bases, with 4 bases spanning the gap. Per germline, CDR1 MNHNS and CDR2 SASEGT. The CDR3 is CASSEDYSYNEQFF. The CDR3 DNA follows: TGTGCCAGCAGTGAAGATTACTCCTACAATGAGCAGTTCTTC.

V and J are TRBV27 and TRBJ1-1; the D gene is possibly TRBD1 (5 bases). The CDR3 has 14 residues. With 5 bases removed from V and 0 bases from J, the gap between germline ends came to 10 bases. Germline V lookup: CDR1 MNHEY, CDR2 SMNVEV (reference sequence). The CDR3 reads CASSKLTVNTEAFF. CDR3 coding DNA: TGTGCCAGCAGTAAACTGACAGTGAACACTGAAGCTTTCTTT.

The chain employs TRBV28 and TRBJ2-4; weak D call: TRBD2 (6 bases). The CDR3 loop spans 14 amino acids. V was shortened by 1 base and J by 7 bases, with 11 bases between the two germline ends. The germline CDR1 and CDR2 sequences are MDHEN and SYDVKM. The DNA for the CDR3 is TGTGCCAGCAGTTTATCGCCAGGGAGGAACATTCAGTACTTC. This encodes CASSLSPGRNIQYF.

The chain couples TRBV29-1 to TRBJ2-3; the match to TRBD2 covers 13 bases. The CDR3 sequence is 15 residues long. Germline lookup yields CDR1 SQVTM and CDR2 ANQGSEA. V shed 7 bases, J shed 3 bases, and the junction held 7 bases outside the gene matches. CDR3 loop: CSAGLAGVVTDTQYF. The CDR3 nucleotides read TGCAGCGCAGGACTAGCGGGAGTTGTGACAGATACGCAGTATTTT.

The J gene is TRBJ1-1, the V gene TRBV11-2; 10 bases match TRBD1. CDR1 and CDR2 (germline): SGHAT, FQNNGV. V was clipped by 1 base and J by 2 bases; unmatched bases: 4. There are 16 residues in the CDR3. CDR3 residues: CASSLGGQGTNTEAFF. For the CDR3, the DNA is TGTGCCAGCAGCTTAGGGGGACAGGGGACAAACACTGAAGCTTTCTTT.

This chain connects TRBV6-1 to TRBJ2-2, with D unresolved. This CDR3 contains 16 residues. Germline assignment: CDR1 MNHNS and CDR2 SASEGT. V was trimmed by 1 base and J by 0 bases, leaving 9 bases between them. Here the CDR3 reads CASSEGAVTNTGELFF. In DNA form, the CDR3 reads TGTGCCAGCAGTGAAGGGGCGGTTACGAACACCGGGGAGCTGTTTTTT.

The rearrangement links TRBV3-1 (or the pseudogene TRBV3-2) to TRBJ2-5, with 9 bases fitting TRBD1. V shed 0 bases and J 4 bases; nucleotides not matched to a gene: 6. This CDR3 comprises 16 residues. CDR1 is LGHDT, CDR2 YNNKEL, per germline (reference sequence). CDR3 protein: CASSQERGTGTETQYF. In DNA form, the CDR3 reads TGTGCCAGCAGCCAAGAGAGGGGGACAGGGACAGAGACCCAGTACTTC.

This clone was counted only a few times. The CDR3 nucleotides read TGCGCCAGCAGTCACACCTACGAGCAGTACTTC. It encodes CASSHTYEQYF. This sequence joins TRBV23-1 and TRBJ2-7; no definite D call. TRBV23-1 is designated an ORF whose function remains uncertain. The CDR3 has 11 residues. V was trimmed by 3 bases and J by 2 bases, leaving 2 bases between them.